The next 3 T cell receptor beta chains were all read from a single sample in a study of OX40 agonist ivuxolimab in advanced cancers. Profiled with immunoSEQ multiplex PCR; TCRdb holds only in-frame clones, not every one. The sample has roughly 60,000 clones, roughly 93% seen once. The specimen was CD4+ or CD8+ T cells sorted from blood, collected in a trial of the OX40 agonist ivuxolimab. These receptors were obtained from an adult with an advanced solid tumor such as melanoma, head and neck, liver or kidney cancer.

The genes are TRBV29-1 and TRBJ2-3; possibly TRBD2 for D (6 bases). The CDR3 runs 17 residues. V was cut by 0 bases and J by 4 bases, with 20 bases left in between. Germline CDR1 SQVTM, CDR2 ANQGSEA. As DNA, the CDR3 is TGCAGCGTTGAAGAGAGGGAACGGGAGATGATGGCAGATACGCAGTATTTT. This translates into CSVEEREREMMADTQYF.

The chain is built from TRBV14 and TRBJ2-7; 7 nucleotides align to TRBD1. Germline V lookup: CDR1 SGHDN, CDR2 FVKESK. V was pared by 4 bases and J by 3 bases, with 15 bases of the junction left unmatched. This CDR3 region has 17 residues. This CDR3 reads CASSRTLTGSPHYEQYF. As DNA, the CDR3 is TGTGCCAGCAGCCGAACTTTGACAGGGAGTCCCCACTACGAGCAGTACTTC.

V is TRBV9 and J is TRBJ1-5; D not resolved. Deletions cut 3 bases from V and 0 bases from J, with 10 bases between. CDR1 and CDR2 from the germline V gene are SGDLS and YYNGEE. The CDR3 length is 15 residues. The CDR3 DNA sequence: TGTGCCAGCAGCGCCGCACCCCATAGCAATCAGCCCCAGCATTTT. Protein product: CASSAAPHSNQPQHF.